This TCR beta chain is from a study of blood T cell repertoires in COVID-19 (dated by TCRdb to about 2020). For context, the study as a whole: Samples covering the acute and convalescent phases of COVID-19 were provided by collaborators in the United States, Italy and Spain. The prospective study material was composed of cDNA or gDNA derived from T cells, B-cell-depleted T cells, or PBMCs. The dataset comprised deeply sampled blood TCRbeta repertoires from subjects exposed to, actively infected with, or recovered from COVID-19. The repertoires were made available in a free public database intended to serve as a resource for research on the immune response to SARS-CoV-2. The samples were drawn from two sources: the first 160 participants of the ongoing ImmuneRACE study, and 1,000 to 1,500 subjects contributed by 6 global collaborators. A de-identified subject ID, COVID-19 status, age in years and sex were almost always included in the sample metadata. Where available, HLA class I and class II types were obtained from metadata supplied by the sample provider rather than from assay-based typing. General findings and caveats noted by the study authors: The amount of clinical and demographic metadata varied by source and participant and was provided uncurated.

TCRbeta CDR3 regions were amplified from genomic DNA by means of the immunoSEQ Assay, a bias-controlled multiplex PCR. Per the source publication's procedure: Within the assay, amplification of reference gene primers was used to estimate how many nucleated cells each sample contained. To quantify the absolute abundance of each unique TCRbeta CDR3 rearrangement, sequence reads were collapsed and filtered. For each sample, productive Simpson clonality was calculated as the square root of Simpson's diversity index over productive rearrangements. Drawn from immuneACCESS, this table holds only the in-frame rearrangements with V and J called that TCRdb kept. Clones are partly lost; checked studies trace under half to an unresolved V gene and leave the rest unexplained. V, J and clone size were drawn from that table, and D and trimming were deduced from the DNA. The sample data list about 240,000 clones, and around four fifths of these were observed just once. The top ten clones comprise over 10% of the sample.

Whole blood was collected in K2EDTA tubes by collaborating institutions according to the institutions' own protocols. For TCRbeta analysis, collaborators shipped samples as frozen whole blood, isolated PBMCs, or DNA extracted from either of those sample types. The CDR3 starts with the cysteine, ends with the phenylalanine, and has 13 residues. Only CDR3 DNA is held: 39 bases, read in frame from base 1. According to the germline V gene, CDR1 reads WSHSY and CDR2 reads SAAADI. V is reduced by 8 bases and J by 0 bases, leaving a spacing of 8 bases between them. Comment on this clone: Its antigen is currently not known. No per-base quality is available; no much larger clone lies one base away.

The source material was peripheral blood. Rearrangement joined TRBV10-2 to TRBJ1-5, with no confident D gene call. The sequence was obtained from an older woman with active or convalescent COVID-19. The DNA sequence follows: TGCGCCAGCTCAGACTATAGCAATCAGCCCCAGCATTTT. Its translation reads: CASSDYSNQPQHF.